Sequencing of this T cell receptor (beta chain) was carried out in a study of cytomegalovirus exposure and HLA in healthy donors. The PCR employed 60 Vbeta primers together with 13 Jbeta primers. Assay: immunoSEQ multiplex PCR; the TCRdb copy retains only in-frame clones and omits some. The data show roughly 61,000 clones, about 84% seen once. Study-level points and caveats: A cluster of highly shared sequence variants was likely a sequencing artifact. Later, TCR association rates were found to vary by HLA locus, highest for DRB1 and lowest for HLA-C. Under in vitro conditions, a few CMV-associated chains were confirmed as specific for CMV antigens. Later work found most CMV-associated TCR beta chains apparently HLA-restricted.

CDR1 LNHNV and CDR2 YYDKDF come from the germline V gene (reference sequence). The ends were cut back, 0 bases at V and 7 bases at J, with 12 bases in the middle. The CDR3 contains 14 residues. As regards this clone: The target antigen is unknown.

The chain couples TRBV15 to TRBJ2-5, with D possibly matching TRBD1 (6 bases). This receptor was taken from a male donor in good health and CMV-seronegative. What was sequenced was PBMCs. The CDR3 loop is CATSRDTAGVTQYF. CDR3 sequence (DNA): TGTGCCACCAGCAGAGATACGGCAGGGGTGACCCAGTACTTC.